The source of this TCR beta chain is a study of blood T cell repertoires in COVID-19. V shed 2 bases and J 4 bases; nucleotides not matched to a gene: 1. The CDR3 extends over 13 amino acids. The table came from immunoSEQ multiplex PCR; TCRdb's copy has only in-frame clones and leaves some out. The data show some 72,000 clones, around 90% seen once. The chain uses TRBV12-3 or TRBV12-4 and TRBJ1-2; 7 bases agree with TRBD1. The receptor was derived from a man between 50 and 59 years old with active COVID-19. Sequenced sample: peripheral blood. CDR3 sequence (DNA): TGTGCCAGCAGTTTACAGGGGGTCTATGGCTACACCTTC. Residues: CASSLQGVYGYTF.